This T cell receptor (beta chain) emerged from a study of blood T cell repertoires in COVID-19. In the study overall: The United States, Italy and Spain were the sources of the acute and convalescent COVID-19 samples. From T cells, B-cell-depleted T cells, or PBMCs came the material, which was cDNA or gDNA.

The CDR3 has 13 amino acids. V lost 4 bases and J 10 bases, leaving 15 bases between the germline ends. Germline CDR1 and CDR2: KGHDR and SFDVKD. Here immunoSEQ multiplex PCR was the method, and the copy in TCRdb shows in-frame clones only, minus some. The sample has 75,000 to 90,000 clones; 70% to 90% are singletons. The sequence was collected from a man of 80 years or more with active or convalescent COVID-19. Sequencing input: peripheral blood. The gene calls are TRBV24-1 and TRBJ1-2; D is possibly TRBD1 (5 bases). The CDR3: CATSDLNQGDYTF. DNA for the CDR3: TGTGCCACCAGTGACCTCAACCAGGGTGACTACACCTTC.